This T cell receptor (beta chain) derives from a study of T cell responses to AZD1222 COVID-19 vaccine. The study, taken as a whole, reports: Baseline serostatus was positive in only a handful of AZD1222 recipients. Among vaccine-associated CD4 TCRs, coverage spanned spike, with dominance at 160-218 and 743-854.

In the case of this clone: Its antigen remains unknown.

Here immunoSEQ multiplex PCR was the method, and the copy in TCRdb shows in-frame clones only, minus some. The top ten hold 6.2% of the sample, which has approximately 110,000 clones, approximately 86% seen once. This CDR3 contains 15 residues. V shed 1 base and J 1 base; nucleotides not matched to a gene: 3. Per the germline V gene, CDR1 is SQVTM and CDR2 is ANQGSEA. Sequenced here: peripheral blood, sampled on day 0 of AZD1222 vaccination. This clonotype was sampled from an adult in good health. This chain uses TRBV29-1 with TRBJ1-5, with 8 bases lining up with TRBD1. The CDR3 DNA reads TGCAGCGTTGAAGTAGGACAGGGAAGCAATCAGCCCCAGCATTTT. The encoded protein is CSVEVGQGSNQPQHF.